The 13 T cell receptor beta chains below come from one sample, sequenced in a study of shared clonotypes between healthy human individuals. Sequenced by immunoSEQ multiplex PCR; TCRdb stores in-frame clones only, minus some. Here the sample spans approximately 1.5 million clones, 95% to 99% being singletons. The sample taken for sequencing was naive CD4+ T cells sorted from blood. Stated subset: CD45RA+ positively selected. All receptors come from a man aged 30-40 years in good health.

As DNA, the CDR3 is TGTGCCAGCAGGCAGACAGGGCTCTCTGGAAACACCATATATTTT. Protein sequence: CASRQTGLSGNTIYF. The V call is TRBV6-6, the J call TRBJ1-3, with 7 bases that match TRBD1. Germline V gene sequence: CDR1 MNHNY, CDR2 SVGAGI (reference sequence). The length of the CDR3 is 15 residues. J gave up 0 bases and V 6 bases, and 5 bases lay outside the gene matches.

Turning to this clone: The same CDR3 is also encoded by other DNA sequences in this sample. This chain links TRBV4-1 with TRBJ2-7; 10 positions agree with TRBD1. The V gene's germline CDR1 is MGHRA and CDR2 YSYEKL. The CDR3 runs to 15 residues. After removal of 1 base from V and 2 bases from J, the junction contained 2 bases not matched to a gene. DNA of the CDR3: TGCGCCAGCAGCCAAGGACAGGGGGCGACCTACGAGCAGTACTTC. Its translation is CASSQGQGATYEQYF.

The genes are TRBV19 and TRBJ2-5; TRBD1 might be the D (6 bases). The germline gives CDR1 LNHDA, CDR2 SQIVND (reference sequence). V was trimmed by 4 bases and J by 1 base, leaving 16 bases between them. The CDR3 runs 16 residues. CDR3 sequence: CASSKGHPTFQETQYF. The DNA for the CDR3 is TGTGCCAGTAGTAAGGGACACCCGACGTTCCAAGAGACCCAGTACTTC.

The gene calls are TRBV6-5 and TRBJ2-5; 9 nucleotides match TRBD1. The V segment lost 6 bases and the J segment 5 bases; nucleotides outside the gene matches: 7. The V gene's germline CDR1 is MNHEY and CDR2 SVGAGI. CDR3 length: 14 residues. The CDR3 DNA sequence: TGTGCCAGCAGCCTACAGGGGGCAGAGGAGACCCAGTACTTC. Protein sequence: CASSLQGAEETQYF.

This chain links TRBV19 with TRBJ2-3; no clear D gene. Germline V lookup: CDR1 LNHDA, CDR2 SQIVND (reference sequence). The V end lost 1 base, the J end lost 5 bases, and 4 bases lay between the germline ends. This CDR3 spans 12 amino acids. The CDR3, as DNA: TGTGCCAGTAGTATAGTGGGAGATACGCAGTATTTT. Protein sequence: CASSIVGDTQYF.

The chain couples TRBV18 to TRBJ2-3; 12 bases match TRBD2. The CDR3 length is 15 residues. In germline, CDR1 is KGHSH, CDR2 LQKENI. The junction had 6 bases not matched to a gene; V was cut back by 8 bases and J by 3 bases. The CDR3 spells CASRQLAGGTDTQYF. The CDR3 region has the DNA TGTGCCAGCCGTCAGCTAGCGGGAGGGACAGATACGCAGTATTTT.

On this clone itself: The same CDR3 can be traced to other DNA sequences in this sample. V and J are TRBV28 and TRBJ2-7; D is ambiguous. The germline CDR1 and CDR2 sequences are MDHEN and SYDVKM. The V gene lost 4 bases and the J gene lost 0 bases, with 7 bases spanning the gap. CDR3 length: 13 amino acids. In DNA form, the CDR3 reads TGTGCCAGCAGTTCGACCGGCTCCTACGAGCAGTACTTC. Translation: CASSSTGSYEQYF.

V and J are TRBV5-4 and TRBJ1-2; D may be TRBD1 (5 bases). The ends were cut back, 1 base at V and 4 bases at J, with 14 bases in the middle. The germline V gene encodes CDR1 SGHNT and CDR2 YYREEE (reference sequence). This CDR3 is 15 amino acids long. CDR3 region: CASSLTGRQRYGYTF. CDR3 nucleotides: TGTGCCAGCAGCTTGACCGGTAGACAGCGCTATGGCTACACCTTC.

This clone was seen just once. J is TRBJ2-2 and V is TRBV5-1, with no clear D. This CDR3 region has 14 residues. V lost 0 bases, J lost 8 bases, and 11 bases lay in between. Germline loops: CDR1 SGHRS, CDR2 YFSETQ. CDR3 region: CASSLGPLGGELFF. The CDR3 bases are TGCGCCAGCAGCTTGGGCCCCCTGGGGGGGGAGCTGTTTTTT.

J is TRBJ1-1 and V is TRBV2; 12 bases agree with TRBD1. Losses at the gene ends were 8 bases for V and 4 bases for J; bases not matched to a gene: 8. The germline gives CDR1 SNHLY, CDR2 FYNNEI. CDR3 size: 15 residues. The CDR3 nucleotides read TGTGCCAGCTTTCGGGACAGGGGGCAGAGCACTGAAGCTTTCTTT. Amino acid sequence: CASFRDRGQSTEAFF.

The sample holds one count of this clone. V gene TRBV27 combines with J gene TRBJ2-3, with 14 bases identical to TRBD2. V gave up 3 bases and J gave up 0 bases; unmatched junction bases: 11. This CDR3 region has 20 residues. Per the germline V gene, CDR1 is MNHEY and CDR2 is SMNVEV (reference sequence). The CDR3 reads CASSFLGLAGGFASTDTQYF. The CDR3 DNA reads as TGTGCCAGCAGTTTTCTTGGACTAGCGGGAGGATTTGCTAGCACAGATACGCAGTATTTT.

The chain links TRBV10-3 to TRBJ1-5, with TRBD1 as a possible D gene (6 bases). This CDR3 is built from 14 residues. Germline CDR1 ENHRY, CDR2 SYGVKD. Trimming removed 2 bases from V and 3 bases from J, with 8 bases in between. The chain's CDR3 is CAISERDTNQPQHF. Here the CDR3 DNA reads TGTGCCATCAGTGAGAGGGACACCAATCAGCCCCAGCATTTT.

This CDR3 is CASSFSGPSTDGQYF. In DNA, the CDR3 is TGTGCCAGCAGCTTCTCAGGCCCCAGCACCGACGGGCAGTACTTC. This chain connects TRBV5-6 to TRBJ2-7, with D unclear. The CDR3 is made up of 15 amino acids. Trimming shortened V by 2 bases and J by 9 bases, and 21 bases separated the two germline ends. Germline loops: CDR1 SGHDT, CDR2 YYEEEE.